The 26 T cell receptor beta chains below were found in one sample sequenced in a study of shared clonotypes between healthy human individuals. Naive CD8 cells comprised CD45RO-negative, CCR7-positively selected cells, excluding terminally differentiated effector memory CD45RA+ cells. Using immunoSEQ multiplex PCR, the repertoire was profiled, and TCRdb retains in-frame clones only, with some absent. The repertoire includes around 2,000,000 clones, approximately 94% of them detected once, and about 1.1% sits in the top ten. Material: naive CD8+ T cells sorted from blood. The receptors originated from a man aged 18 to 30 in good health.

The chain carries TRBV7-2 and TRBJ2-7; possibly TRBD2 for D (6 bases). Germline V gives CDR1 SGHTA, CDR2 FQGNSA. The CDR3 spans 14 residues. Trimming removed 3 bases at V and 5 bases at J, with 14 bases between. CDR3 sequence reads: CASSLIADSNEQYF. The CDR3 DNA sequence: TGTGCCAGCAGCTTGATAGCGGACTCAAACGAGCAGTACTTC.

The rearrangement uses TRBV4-1 and TRBJ2-7, with 11 bases fitting TRBD1. Germline assignment: CDR1 MGHRA and CDR2 YSYEKL. The V and J ends lost 3 bases and 6 bases, in that order; junction bases with no gene match: 10. This CDR3 comprises 16 residues. CDR3 in amino acids: CASSHNIWTGGTEQYF. CDR3 nucleotides: TGCGCCAGCAGCCACAATATCTGGACAGGGGGCACCGAGCAGTACTTC.

The CDR3 loop reads CASSLRTSRDTQYF. CDR3 nucleotides: TGTGCCAGCAGCTTGAGGACTAGCCGAGATACGCAGTATTTT. J is TRBJ2-3 and V is TRBV5-4; 8 bases agree with TRBD2. The V gene's germline CDR1 is SGHNT and CDR2 YYREEE (reference sequence). CDR3 size: 14 residues. V was pared by 1 base and J by 5 bases, with 3 bases of the junction left unmatched.

A remark on this clone: Other DNA sequences in this specimen translate into the identical CDR3. CDR3 bases: TGTGCCAGCAGCGTAAGCGGTAGCGGAGACGAGCAGTACTTC. Translation: CASSVSGSGDEQYF. The chain is built from TRBV9 and TRBJ2-7, with a possible D match to TRBD2 (6 bases). The germline V gene has CDR1 SGDLS and CDR2 YYNGEE. CDR3 length: 14 residues. Trimming shortened V by 1 base and J by 5 bases, and 13 bases separated the two germline ends.

This chain connects TRBV29-1 to TRBJ1-1; no reliable D call. V lost 4 bases, J lost 0 bases, and 6 bases lay in between. CDR3 length: 12 residues. The germline CDR1 and CDR2 sequences are SQVTM and ANQGSEA. The CDR3 DNA reads as TGCAGCGTTGGGATGGTGAACACTGAAGCTTTCTTT. It yields the protein CSVGMVNTEAFF. Looking up the rest from reference TRBV29-1 and TRBJ1-1 gives the full variable domain: SAVISQKPSRDICQRGTSLTIQCQVDSQVTMMFWYRQQPGQSLTLIATANQGSEATYESGFVIDKFPISRPNLTFSTLTVSNMSPEDSSIYLCSVGMVNTEAFFGQGTRLTVV.

In its sample, this clone was seen a few times. This chain joins TRBV9 and TRBJ2-1; possibly TRBD2 for D (7 bases). The CDR3 sequence is 16 residues long. V was pared by 0 bases and J by 4 bases, with 14 bases between. Germline V gives CDR1 SGDLS, CDR2 YYNGEE. DNA of the CDR3: TGTGCCAGCAGCGTAGCGGAGGGGGGGGCATACAATGAGCAGTTCTTC. The encoded protein is CASSVAEGGAYNEQFF.

With respect to this clone: The same CDR3 is also encoded by other DNA sequences in this sample. The CDR3 spells CASSFLGGSTGELFF. CDR3 nucleotide sequence: TGTGCCAGCAGCTTTTTAGGGGGCAGCACCGGGGAGCTGTTTTTT. The V and J genes are TRBV13 and TRBJ2-2, with TRBD1 matching over 7 bases. The V gene end was trimmed by 3 bases and the J gene end by 4 bases; junction bases not matched to a gene: 5. Germline CDR1 PRHDT, CDR2 FYEKMQ (reference sequence). The length of the CDR3 is 15 residues.

The chain employs TRBV10-3 and TRBJ2-3; a possible D gene is TRBD2 (5 bases). The CDR3 has 12 amino acids. The germline V gene encodes CDR1 ENHRY and CDR2 SYGVKD. V was clipped by 8 bases and J by 3 bases, with 9 bases between them. CDR3 nucleotide sequence: TGTGCCATCGGAGGTACAACAGATACGCAGTATTTT. As protein: CAIGGTTDTQYF.

The chain joins TRBV14 to TRBJ2-7; 8 nucleotides agree with TRBD2. Trimming at V came to 4 bases and at J to 5 bases, leaving 7 bases not matched to a gene. This CDR3 is 14 amino acids long. Germline V lookup: CDR1 SGHDN, CDR2 FVKESK. CDR3 coding DNA: TGTGCCAGCAGCCGGGTGAGCGGGGGTAACGAGCAGTACTTC. Its protein is CASSRVSGGNEQYF. The variable domain in full, with the rest retrieved from reference TRBV14 and TRBJ2-7, is EAGVTQFPSHSVIEKGQTVTLRCDPISGHDNLYWYRRVMGKEIKFLLHFVKESKQDESGMPNNRFLAERTGGTYSTLKVQPAELEDSGVYFCASSRVSGGNEQYFGPGTRLTVT.

CDR3 DNA: TGCGCCAGCAGCCACTCACGGCTCGGGGCCACTGAAGCTTTCTTT. Protein sequence: CASSHSRLGATEAFF. The rearrangement joins TRBV4-3 to TRBJ1-1, with D perhaps matching TRBD1 (5 bases). Trimming stripped 3 bases from V and 4 bases from J, with 15 bases between. Germline V lookup: CDR1 LGHNA, CDR2 YSLEER. This CDR3 spans 15 amino acids.

This rearrangement joins TRBV4-1 to TRBJ2-1; TRBD2 is a possible D gene (6 bases). The CDR3 covers 17 residues. Trimming stripped 3 bases from V and 8 bases from J, with 23 bases between. Germline-derived CDR1 and CDR2 are MGHRA and YSYEKL. In DNA, the CDR3 is TGCGCCAGCAGCCAGTTTCCAACGGGGGAAAGAGTTTATGAGCAGTTCTTC. This codes for CASSQFPTGERVYEQFF.

CDR3 DNA: TGTGCCAGCTCACCGACGTTAGGGGGAAACACCATATATTTT. This encodes CASSPTLGGNTIYF. The rearrangement joins TRBV18 to TRBJ1-3; D not certain. Germline CDR1 and CDR2: KGHSH and LQKENI. The V end lost 3 bases, the J end lost 4 bases, and 10 bases lay between the germline ends. The CDR3 consists of 14 residues. Supplemented by reference TRBV18 and TRBJ1-3, the full variable domain reads NAGVMQNPRHLVRRRGQEARLRCSPMKGHSHVYWYRQLPEEGLKFMVYLQKENIIDESGMPKERFSAEFPKEGPSILRIQQVVRGDSAAYFCASSPTLGGNTIYFGEGSWLTVV.

The chain has TRBV5-1 and TRBJ2-7, with 9 bases fitting TRBD1. Germline V gene data show CDR1 as SGHRS and CDR2 as YFSETQ. The CDR3 runs 15 residues. V lost 0 bases, J lost 2 bases, and 3 bases stayed unmatched. CDR3 loop: CASSLDTGGTYEQYF. The CDR3 bases are TGCGCCAGCAGCTTGGATACAGGGGGCACCTACGAGCAGTACTTC. The complete variable domain, with remaining parts taken from reference TRBV5-1 and TRBJ2-7, reads KAGVTQTPRYLIKTRGQQVTLSCSPISGHRSVSWYQQTPGQGLQFLFEYFSETQRNKGNFPGRFSGRQFSNSRSEMNVSTLELGDSALYLCASSLDTGGTYEQYFGPGTRLTVT.

In nucleotides, the CDR3 is TGTGCCAGCTCCAGGGGGTTAGGGTCCTACGAGCAGTACTTC. Encoded protein: CASSRGLGSYEQYF. This rearrangement joins TRBV7-3 to TRBJ2-7; the match to TRBD1 covers 7 bases. Unmatched junction bases numbered 8, after V lost 8 bases and J lost 1 base. CDR1 is SGHTA and CDR2 is FQGTGA in the germline V gene. CDR3 size: 14 residues. Complete variable domain (other parts from reference TRBV7-3 and TRBJ2-7): GAGVSQTPSNKVTEKGKYVELRCDPISGHTALYWYRQSLGQGPEFLIYFQGTGAADDSGLPNDRFFAVRPEGSVSTLKIQRTERGDSAVYLCASSRGLGSYEQYFGPGTRLTVT.

CDR3 coding DNA: TGTGCCAGCAGCAGCAGACAGGGAGATCTCTCACCCCTCCACTTT. This encodes CASSSRQGDLSPLHF. The V call is TRBV9, the J call TRBJ1-6, with 7 bases that match TRBD1. The CDR3 length is 15 residues. Germline V gene lookup returns CDR1 SGDLS and CDR2 YYNGEE. The ends lost 4 bases at V and 10 bases at J; junction bases unmatched: 11.

J is TRBJ1-1 and V is TRBV9; D might be TRBD1 (6 bases). The V and J ends lost 4 bases and 6 bases respectively, with 19 bases between them. This CDR3 comprises 15 residues. CDR1 and CDR2 (germline): SGDLS, YYNGEE. CDR3 sequence reads: CASSLWGGPSPEAFF. The CDR3 DNA reads TGTGCCAGCAGCCTCTGGGGGGGGCCCAGCCCTGAAGCTTTCTTT.

The chain recombines TRBV4-2 with TRBJ2-3, with 10 nucleotides matching TRBD1. The ends lost 2 bases at V and 5 bases at J; junction bases unmatched: 7. There are 16 residues in the CDR3. Germline values: CDR1 LGHNA, CDR2 YNFKEQ. CDR3 region: CASSQRDRGFVDTQYF. The CDR3 nucleotides are TGTGCCAGCAGCCAACGGGACAGGGGATTCGTAGATACGCAGTATTTT.

V is TRBV4-3 and J is TRBJ2-5, with D possibly TRBD1 on 6 matching bases. Germline-derived CDR1 and CDR2 are LGHNA and YSLEER. The CDR3 is 15 amino acids. Trimming stripped 0 bases from V and 2 bases from J, with 10 bases between. The CDR3 DNA reads TGCGCCAGCAGCCAAGATGTCGACAGGCAAGAGACCCAGTACTTC. Amino acid sequence: CASSQDVDRQETQYF.

CDR3 coding DNA: TGTGCCAGCAGTGAATCAGCGGGAGAGGGCACAGATACGCAGTATTTT. This translates into CASSESAGEGTDTQYF. The chain has TRBV2 and TRBJ2-3, with 8 positions matching TRBD2. Germline CDR1 and CDR2: SNHLY and FYNNEI. Trimming removed 2 bases from V and 1 base from J; junction bases left unmatched: 5. The CDR3 is made up of 16 amino acids.

The V and J genes are TRBV15 and TRBJ1-3; unclear D gene. Germline CDR1 LNHNV, CDR2 YYDKDF (reference sequence). V was clipped by 1 base and J by 0 bases, with 4 bases between them. The CDR3 extends over 14 amino acids. The CDR3: CATSRVDSGNTIYF. The CDR3 DNA reads as TGTGCCACCAGCAGAGTTGACTCTGGAAACACCATATATTTT. The variable domain in full, with the rest retrieved from reference TRBV15 and TRBJ1-3, is DAMVIQNPRYQVTQFGKPVTLSCSQTLNHNVMYWYQQKSSQAPKLLFHYYDKDFNNEADTPDNFQSRRPNTSFCFLDIRSPGLGDTAMYLCATSRVDSGNTIYFGEGSWLTVV.

The genes are TRBV11-2 and TRBJ1-4; D gene ambiguous. V gave up 1 base and J gave up 6 bases, with 9 bases separating them. The CDR3 covers 14 residues. CDR1 is SGHAT, CDR2 FQNNGV, per germline. The CDR3 reads CASSLATVHEKLFF. The CDR3 DNA reads TGTGCCAGCAGCTTAGCGACGGTTCATGAAAAACTGTTTTTT.

This rearrangement joins TRBV7-8 to TRBJ2-1; 13 positions match TRBD2. With 7 bases clipped from V and 0 bases from J, the junction kept 9 bases outside the gene matches. Germline values: CDR1 SGHVS, CDR2 FQNEAQ. The CDR3 contains 18 residues. This chain's CDR3 is CASTAGLAGVPSYNEQFF. CDR3 in DNA: TGTGCCAGCACCGCCGGACTAGCGGGAGTACCCTCCTACAATGAGCAGTTCTTC. Based on the CDR3 plus reference TRBV7-8 and TRBJ2-1, the full variable domain is GAGVSQSPRYKVAKRGQDVALRCDPISGHVSLFWYQQALGQGPEFLTYFQNEAQLDKSGLPSDRFFAERPEGSVSTLKIQRTQQEDSAVYLCASTAGLAGVPSYNEQFFGPGTRLTVL.

V usage is TRBV5-4 and J usage is TRBJ1-1; TRBD1 agrees at 8 bases. The CDR3 has 14 amino acids. The V gene end was trimmed by 4 bases and the J gene end by 4 bases; junction bases not matched to a gene: 6. In germline, CDR1 is SGHNT, CDR2 YYREEE (reference sequence). The CDR3 coding sequence is TGTGCCAGCAGCCCTACCGGGACAGGCACTGAAGCTTTCTTT. It codes for CASSPTGTGTEAFF.

The chain combines TRBV27 with TRBJ2-3, with no clear D. The CDR3 extends over 14 amino acids. V shed 5 bases and J shed 5 bases, with 14 bases lying between them. The germline CDR1 and CDR2 sequences are MNHEY and SMNVEV (reference sequence). This chain's CDR3 is CASSPDPKGDTQYF. In DNA, the CDR3 is TGTGCCAGCAGTCCGGACCCGAAGGGAGATACGCAGTATTTT.

The rearrangement joins TRBV6-5 to TRBJ2-3; D may be TRBD2 (5 bases). The CDR3 runs 16 residues. Germline V gives CDR1 MNHEY, CDR2 SVGAGI. Trimming removed 2 bases at V and 2 bases at J, with 14 bases between. CDR3 nucleotides: TGTGCCAGCAGTTACGGAGCGGACGAAGACACAGATACGCAGTATTTT. It encodes CASSYGADEDTDTQYF.

The chain couples TRBV7-2 to TRBJ2-7, with 7 bases fitting TRBD2. CDR1 and CDR2 (germline): SGHTA, FQGNSA. The CDR3 runs 14 residues. The V and J ends lost 2 bases and 3 bases, in that order; junction bases with no gene match: 4. The CDR3: CASSLRLADYEQYF. CDR3 bases: TGTGCCAGCAGCTTAAGGCTAGCGGACTACGAGCAGTACTTC.